Listed here are 10 T cell receptor beta chains from one sample, sequenced in a study of cytomegalovirus exposure and HLA in healthy donors (dated by TCRdb to 2017 to 2019). Library preparation used the immunoSEQ multiplex PCR assay. TCRdb limited this immuneACCESS table to in-frame rearrangements with V and J called. A share of clones is missing; checked studies link under half to unresolved V genes, and the rest is unexplained. Present in this sample are about 75,000 clones, around four fifths of which were seen just once. The ten largest clones represent about 3% of the sample. Sequenced input: PBMCs. The receptors here all came from a man aged 25 to 40 in good health and CMV-seronegative.

The chain employs TRBV5-1 and TRBJ2-5; 7 bases are shared with TRBD2. V lost 3 bases, J lost 1 base, and 6 bases stayed unmatched. Germline CDR1 SGHRS, CDR2 YFSETQ. The CDR3 length is 15 residues. CDR3: CASSSTGTTQETQYF. In nucleotides, the CDR3 is TGCGCCAGCAGCTCAACCGGGACTACCCAAGAGACCCAGTACTTC.

The chain employs TRBV5-8 and TRBJ1-4, with D possibly TRBD1 on 5 matching bases. The CDR3 consists of 15 residues. Germline CDR1 and CDR2: SGHTS and YDEGEE. V dropped 6 bases and J dropped 8 bases, with 20 bases sitting between them. In DNA, the CDR3 is TGTGCCAGCAACAAGGCAGGGAAGGTCGACGAAAAACTGTTTTTT. Amino acids: CASNKAGKVDEKLFF.

The V and J genes are TRBV6-1 and TRBJ1-2; tentatively, D is TRBD1 (5 bases). Trimming left V 2 bases short and J 5 bases short, with 15 bases between. Germline V CDR1 and CDR2: MNHNS, SASEGT. This CDR3 region has 15 residues. The DNA of the CDR3 is TGTGCCAGCAGTGAAATGGGGGGACCAGGTTATGGCTACACCTTC. Its translation: CASSEMGGPGYGYTF.

The CDR3 loop reads CASSQAPTGGEQFF. CDR3 nucleotides: TGCGCCAGCAGCCAGGCCCCGACAGGTGGTGAGCAGTTCTTC. This chain links TRBV4-3 with TRBJ2-1; D perhaps matches TRBD1 (6 bases). Germline V gives CDR1 LGHNA, CDR2 YSLEER. The V and J ends lost 3 bases and 9 bases respectively, with 15 bases between them. The CDR3 is 14 residues long.

The V and J genes are TRBV29-1 and TRBJ1-3; D remains unclear. V lost 4 bases and J lost 2, with 9 bases in between. Germline CDR1 reads SQVTM; CDR2 reads ANQGSEA. The CDR3 runs to 13 residues. In DNA form, the CDR3 reads TGCAGCGTTGCAGGTTCTGCTGGAAACACCATATATTTT. Translation gives CSVAGSAGNTIYF.

This clone appeared once. The CDR3 loop reads CASSSRFPVGDEQFF. In DNA, the CDR3 is TGTGCCAGCAGCTCCCGGTTCCCCGTCGGGGATGAGCAGTTCTTC. This sequence joins TRBV5-6 and TRBJ2-1; D possibly corresponds to TRBD2 (5 bases). The CDR3 is made up of 15 amino acids. V gave up 3 bases and J gave up 8 bases, with 18 bases separating them. Germline CDR1 reads SGHDT; CDR2 reads YYEEEE.

The chain recombines TRBV5-4 with TRBJ1-4; TRBD1 agrees at 7 bases. V dropped 0 bases and J dropped 8; count of bases not matched to a gene: 4. CDR1 and CDR2 (germline): SGHNT, YYREEE (reference sequence). This CDR3 is built from 14 residues. The DNA of the CDR3 is TGTGCCAGCAGCTTGGGGACAGGTCGGGAAAAACTGTTTTTT. Translated, it gives CASSLGTGREKLFF.

This clone was seen a handful of times. This sequence joins TRBV19 and TRBJ2-4; 7 nucleotides align to TRBD2. The CDR3 totals 15 residues. Germline values: CDR1 LNHDA, CDR2 SQIVND (reference sequence). V dropped 5 bases and J dropped 0; count of bases not matched to a gene: 4. The CDR3 sequence: CASSPIAGAKNIQYF. The DNA for the CDR3 is TGTGCCAGTAGTCCCATAGCGGGAGCCAAAAACATTCAGTACTTC.

The chain is built from TRBV7-9 and TRBJ2-7; TRBD1 might be the D (5 bases). Per germline, CDR1 SEHNR and CDR2 FQNEAQ (reference sequence). V lost 3 bases to trimming and J lost 6 bases, with 12 bases between them. The CDR3 spans 13 residues. CDR3 sequence reads: CASSLVPDSEQYV. CDR3 coding DNA: TGTGCCAGCAGCTTGGTCCCAGACAGCGAGCAGTACGTC.

This sequence joins TRBV30 and TRBJ2-3; 13 bases are a match to TRBD2. V was clipped by 5 bases and J by 9 bases; unmatched bases: 5. The CDR3 has 13 residues. The germline gives CDR1 GTSNPN, CDR2 SVGIG (reference sequence). CDR3 residues: CAWAGTSGETQYF. The CDR3 bases are TGTGCCTGGGCTGGGACTAGCGGGGAAACGCAGTATTTT. The entire variable domain, with the rest obtained from reference TRBV30 and TRBJ2-3, is as follows: SQTIHQWPATLVQPVGSPLSLECTVEGTSNPNLYWYRQAAGRGLQLLFYSVGIGQISSEVPQNLSASRPQDRQFILSSKKLLLSDSGFYLCAWAGTSGETQYFGPGTRLTVL.